This T cell receptor beta chain appears in the sequencing data of a study of neurological immune-mediated disorders. Blood bank volunteers in Maryland, USA, served as healthy controls. As concerns this clonotype: As yet, its antigen is unknown.

This CDR3 spans 11 amino acids. The germline V gene encodes CDR1 ENHRY and CDR2 SYGVKD. V lost 5 bases to trimming and J lost 3 bases, with 5 bases between them. Study-level points and caveats: None of the CDR3 amino acid sequences in expanded clones turned up in more than one subject, which points to private repertoires in all groups. While HTLV-1-associated myelopathy showed the greatest TCR clonal expansion, multiple sclerosis showed the least, falling below healthy controls.

The team produced cDNA through 5'RACE using 10-nucleotide random UMIs. TCRdb re-called the 5' RACE reads with MiXCR, one entry per CDR3 protein. The sample has 40,000 or so distinct CDR3 sequences; under 7.5% are singletons. This sequence was found in a woman aged 35 to 49 in good health. The sample consisted of PBMCs. The rearrangement uses TRBV10-3 and TRBJ2-7; D is unresolved. CDR3 region: CAISYYYEQYF. In DNA form, the CDR3 reads TGTGCCATCAGTTACTACTACGAGCAGTACTTC.